Shown below are 7 T cell receptor beta chains from a single sample sequenced in a study of control samples from healthy donors and cancer patients. Sequencing used immunoSEQ multiplex PCR; TCRdb keeps in-frame clones, though not all of them. This repertoire shows 200,000 or so clones, around 94% found once; its top ten account for approximately 1.4%. Sequencing was carried out using blood. Receptors were obtained from a man in his fifties or sixties in good health.

The V call is TRBV27, the J call TRBJ2-7; the D gene could be TRBD1 or TRBD2 (5 bases each). Trimming took 0 bases from V and 3 from J, leaving 9 bases between them. This CDR3 contains 14 residues. Looked up from germline, CDR1 is MNHEY and CDR2 is SMNVEV (reference sequence). The CDR3 DNA reads as TGTGCCAGCAGTTTATCGGGGGTAAACTACGAGCAGTACTTC. This sequence encodes CASSLSGVNYEQYF.

The J gene is TRBJ1-1, the V gene TRBV7-2; the D gene is possibly TRBD1 (6 bases). The CDR3 is 14 amino acids. CDR1 and CDR2 from the germline V gene are SGHTA and FQGNSA. The V end was cut by 5 bases, the J end by 5 bases, with 15 bases between. CDR3 coding DNA: TGTGCCAGCAGCCCGAGGGGGGGAGGGACTGAAGCTTTCTTT. Protein product: CASSPRGGGTEAFF. Full variable domain (remainder filled in from reference TRBV7-2 and TRBJ1-1): GAGVSQSPSNKVTEKGKDVELRCDPISGHTALYWYRQSLGQGLEFLIYFQGNSAPDKSGLPSDRFSAERTGGSVSTLTIQRTQQEDSAVYLCASSPRGGGTEAFFGQGTRLTVV.

The V call is TRBV7-9, the J call TRBJ1-2; unclear D gene. Germline CDR1 is SEHNR and CDR2 is FQNEAQ (reference sequence). The CDR3 runs to 14 residues. V was cut by 5 bases and J by 5 bases, with 15 bases left in between. The CDR3, as DNA: TGTGCCAGCAGCCCCCTTGAGGGATTATATGGCTACACCTTC. Translating gives CASSPLEGLYGYTF.

The chain uses TRBV6-6 and TRBJ1-6; D is perhaps TRBD1 (5 bases). Germline CDR1 and CDR2: MNHNY and SVGAGI (reference sequence). V gave up 2 bases and J gave up 6 bases, with 11 bases separating them. The CDR3 loop spans 15 amino acids. The CDR3 here is CASSYMGVGNSPLHF. The CDR3 DNA reads as TGTGCCAGCAGTTACATGGGGGTAGGTAATTCACCCCTCCACTTT.

The chain joins TRBV5-1 to TRBJ2-5; no clear D. The germline gives CDR1 SGHRS, CDR2 YFSETQ. The CDR3 runs 14 residues. V was shortened by 2 bases and J by 1 base, with 9 bases between the two germline ends. CDR3 nucleotide sequence: TGCGCCAGCAGCTTTAAGCTTCCCCAAGAGACCCAGTACTTC. Translated: CASSFKLPQETQYF.

The chain combines TRBV15 with TRBJ1-4, with D uncertain. Germline loops: CDR1 LNHNV, CDR2 YYDKDF (reference sequence). Trimming shortened V by 0 bases and J by 4 bases, and 9 bases separated the two germline ends. This CDR3 has 15 amino acids. The CDR3 nucleotides read TGTGCCACCAGCAGAGATCGGCAGGATAATGAAAAACTGTTTTTT. This translates into CATSRDRQDNEKLFF.

The table lists this clone with a count of one. J is TRBJ2-3 and V is TRBV28, with 9 nucleotides matching TRBD1. There are 14 residues in the CDR3. Trimming at V came to 6 bases and at J to 13 bases, leaving 14 bases not matched to a gene. Looked up from germline, CDR1 is MDHEN and CDR2 is SYDVKM. DNA for the CDR3: TGTGCCAGCAGATCTGGACAGGGGTCACGACCAGAGTATTTT. It yields the protein CASRSGQGSRPEYF.